A selection of T cell receptor beta chains follows, all from one sample in a study of blood T cell repertoires in COVID-19. Generated by immunoSEQ multiplex PCR, the TCRdb table keeps only in-frame clones and is missing some. The sample holds 300,000 to 450,000 clones, more than 70% seen once. Source material: peripheral blood. Source of these receptors: a woman in her sixties with COVID-19, enrolled during active disease. Both conserved end residues are trimmed from each CDR3.

TRBJ2-1 TRBV7-9 ASSLDGGLAKDEQF
TRBJ1-4 TRBV5-5 ASSWTGINEKLF
TRBJ2-1 TRBV3-1/TRBV3-2 ASSQDIQAYNEQF
TRBJ1-1 TRBV27 ASSRTGVNTEAF
TRBJ1-5 TRBV20-1 SASRGQPQH
TRBJ1-1 TRBV5-1 ASSLSGGVPEAF
TRBJ1-1 TRBV9 ASTRDDRGPRRTEAF
TRBJ1-1 TRBV7-3 ASSLTGAGNTEAF
TRBJ2-7 TRBV5-5 ASSLQGPPTYEQY
TRBJ2-1 TRBV19 ASSLGLDHTKYNEQF
TRBJ1-2 TRBV28 ASRNRDINYGYT
TRBJ1-5 TRBV5-1 ASSAQPQGEGQPQH